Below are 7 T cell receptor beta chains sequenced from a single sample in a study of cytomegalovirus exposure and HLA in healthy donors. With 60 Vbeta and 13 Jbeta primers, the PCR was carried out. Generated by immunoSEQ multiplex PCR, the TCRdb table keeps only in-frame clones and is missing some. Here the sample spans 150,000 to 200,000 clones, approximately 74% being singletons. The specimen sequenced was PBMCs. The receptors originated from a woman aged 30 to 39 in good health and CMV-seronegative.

CDR3 bases: TGCAGCGTGAGCGCCGAACAGGTTAACTATGGCTACACCTTC. This codes for CSVSAEQVNYGYTF. The V gene is TRBV29-1, the J gene TRBJ1-2; possible D gene TRBD1, 5 bases. In germline, CDR1 is SQVTM, CDR2 ANQGSEA. V lost 6 bases and J lost 1, with 15 bases in between. The CDR3 has 14 amino acids.

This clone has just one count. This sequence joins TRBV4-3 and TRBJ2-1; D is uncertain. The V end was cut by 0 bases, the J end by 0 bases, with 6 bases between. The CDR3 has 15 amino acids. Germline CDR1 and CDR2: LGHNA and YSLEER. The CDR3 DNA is TGCGCCAGCAGCCAAGACGGTGACTCCTACAATGAGCAGTTCTTC. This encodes CASSQDGDSYNEQFF.

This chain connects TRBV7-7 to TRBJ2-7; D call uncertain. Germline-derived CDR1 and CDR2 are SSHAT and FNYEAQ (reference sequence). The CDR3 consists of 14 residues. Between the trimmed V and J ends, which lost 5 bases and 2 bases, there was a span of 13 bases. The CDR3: CASSPSPGPYEQYF. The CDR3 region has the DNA TGTGCCAGCAGCCCCAGCCCAGGTCCCTACGAGCAGTACTTC.

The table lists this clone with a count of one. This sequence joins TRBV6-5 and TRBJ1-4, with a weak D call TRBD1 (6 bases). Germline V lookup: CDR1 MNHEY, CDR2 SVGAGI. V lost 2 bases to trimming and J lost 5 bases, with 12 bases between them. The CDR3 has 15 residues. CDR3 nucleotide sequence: TGTGCCAGCAGTTACAGCGGGACACCCAATGAAAAACTGTTTTTT. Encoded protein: CASSYSGTPNEKLFF.

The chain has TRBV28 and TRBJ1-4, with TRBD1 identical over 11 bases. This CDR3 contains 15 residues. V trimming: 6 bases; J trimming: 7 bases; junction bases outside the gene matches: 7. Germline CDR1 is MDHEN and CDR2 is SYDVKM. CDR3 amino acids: CASSLGQGAREKLFF. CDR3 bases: TGTGCCAGCAGCCTCGGACAGGGGGCTCGTGAAAAACTGTTTTTT.

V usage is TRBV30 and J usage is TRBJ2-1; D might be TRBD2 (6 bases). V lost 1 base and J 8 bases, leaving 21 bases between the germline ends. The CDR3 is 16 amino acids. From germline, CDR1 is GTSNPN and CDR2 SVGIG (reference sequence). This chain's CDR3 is CAWSEGRVAWRDEQFF. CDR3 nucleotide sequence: TGTGCCTGGAGTGAGGGTAGAGTAGCGTGGAGGGATGAGCAGTTCTTC.

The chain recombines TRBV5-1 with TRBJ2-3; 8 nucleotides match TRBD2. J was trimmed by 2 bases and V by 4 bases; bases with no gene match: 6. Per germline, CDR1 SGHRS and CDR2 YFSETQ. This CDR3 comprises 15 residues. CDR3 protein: CASSKVAGLTDTQYF. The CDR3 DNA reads TGCGCCAGCAGCAAGGTAGCGGGGCTCACAGATACGCAGTATTTT. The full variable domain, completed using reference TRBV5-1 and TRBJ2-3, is KAGVTQTPRYLIKTRGQQVTLSCSPISGHRSVSWYQQTPGQGLQFLFEYFSETQRNKGNFPGRFSGRQFSNSRSEMNVSTLELGDSALYLCASSKVAGLTDTQYFGPGTRLTVL.